This entry lists 10 T cell receptor beta chains sequenced from one sample in a study of OX40 agonist ivuxolimab in advanced cancers. Clones were sequenced by immunoSEQ multiplex PCR, and TCRdb holds only the in-frame ones, with some missing. The sample gives tens of thousands of clones, roughly 80% of which show up once; around 2% is in the top ten. Sequenced material: CD4+ or CD8+ T cells sorted from blood, taken in a trial of the OX40 agonist ivuxolimab. The receptors were gathered from an adult with an advanced solid tumor such as melanoma, head and neck, liver or kidney cancer.

The rearrangement joins TRBV9 to TRBJ2-1, with D tentatively TRBD2 (6 bases). Trimming pared 0 bases from V and 3 bases from J, leaving 10 bases between. Germline values: CDR1 SGDLS, CDR2 YYNGEE. The CDR3 has 15 residues. The CDR3 spells CASSVVADYYNEQFF. In DNA, the CDR3 is TGTGCCAGCAGCGTAGTAGCGGACTACTACAATGAGCAGTTCTTC.

The chain employs TRBV5-1 and TRBJ2-5; D is undetermined. Deletions cut 0 bases from V and 0 bases from J, with 6 bases between. This CDR3 spans 14 amino acids. CDR1 and CDR2 from the germline V gene are SGHRS and YFSETQ. CDR3 region: CASSLGGNQETQYF. CDR3 nucleotides: TGCGCCAGCAGCTTGGGCGGAAACCAAGAGACCCAGTACTTC.

In its sample, this clone was seen once. The rearrangement uses TRBV30 and TRBJ2-5, with a tentative D call TRBD1 (6 bases). V shed 3 bases and J shed 2 bases, with 13 bases lying between them. Germline CDR1 GTSNPN, CDR2 SVGIG (reference sequence). This CDR3 has 14 residues. The chain's CDR3 is CAWSVSTGQETQYF. In nucleotides, the CDR3 is TGTGCCTGGAGCGTCTCTACAGGGCAAGAGACCCAGTACTTC. The full variable domain, its missing parts supplied by reference TRBV30 and TRBJ2-5, is SQTIHQWPATLVQPVGSPLSLECTVEGTSNPNLYWYRQAAGRGLQLLFYSVGIGQISSEVPQNLSASRPQDRQFILSSKKLLLSDSGFYLCAWSVSTGQETQYFGPGTRLLVL.

This clone appeared once. The chain recombines TRBV10-3 with TRBJ2-1; D may be TRBD1 (6 bases). The CDR3 consists of 14 residues. V was pared by 6 bases and J by 6 bases, with 15 bases between. Germline-derived CDR1 and CDR2 are ENHRY and SYGVKD. In nucleotides, the CDR3 is TGTGCCATCAGGGGACAAGGGAACTCCAATGAGCAGTTCTTC. It specifies CAIRGQGNSNEQFF.

The chain recombines TRBV9 with TRBJ2-2; no reliable D call. V was trimmed by 0 bases and J by 1 base, leaving 4 bases between them. The CDR3 has 14 amino acids. Germline V gene lookup returns CDR1 SGDLS and CDR2 YYNGEE. Here the CDR3 DNA reads TGTGCCAGCAGCGTAGTTTGGAACACCGGGGAGCTGTTTTTT. Translating it yields CASSVVWNTGELFF. The variable domain in full, with the rest retrieved from reference TRBV9 and TRBJ2-2, is DSGVTQTPKHLITATGQRVTLRCSPRSGDLSVYWYQQSLDQGLQFLIQYYNGEERAKGNILERFSAQQFPDLHSELNLSSLELGDSALYFCASSVVWNTGELFFGEGSRLTVL.

The V and J genes are TRBV7-9 and TRBJ2-7; tentatively, D is TRBD1 or TRBD2 (5 bases each). Trimming cost V 1 base and J 2 bases, with 18 bases left between them. The CDR3 is 17 residues long. Germline CDR1 and CDR2: SEHNR and FQNEAQ (reference sequence). The CDR3 coding sequence is TGTGCCAGCAGCTTAGGCCCGCCGGGTGGGACCGCCTACGAGCAGTACTTC. Amino acid sequence: CASSLGPPGGTAYEQYF.

The chain is built from TRBV6-1 and TRBJ2-7; D is undetermined. Trimming cost V 2 bases and J 5 bases, with 7 bases left between them. The V gene's germline CDR1 is MNHNS and CDR2 SASEGT. The CDR3 is 12 amino acids. The DNA for the CDR3 is TGTGCCAGCAGTGAATCTCGGGACGAGCAGTACTTC. This sequence encodes CASSESRDEQYF.

The V and J genes are TRBV2 and TRBJ1-5; perhaps TRBD1 as D (5 bases). V was cut by 5 bases and J by 3 bases, with 8 bases left in between. Germline-derived CDR1 and CDR2 are SNHLY and FYNNEI. The CDR3 spans 13 residues. In DNA, the CDR3 is TGTGCCAGCAGTCTGGGGCCCAATCAGCCCCAGCATTTT. It yields the protein CASSLGPNQPQHF.

The chain couples TRBV10-2 to TRBJ1-1; D is unresolved. V was cut by 2 bases and J by 11 bases, with 9 bases left in between. The CDR3 is 11 amino acids. The germline V gene encodes CDR1 WSHSY and CDR2 SAAADI. The CDR3 DNA sequence: TGCGCCAGCAGTGAGGGGAGGAAGGCTTTCTTT. Translating it yields CASSEGRKAFF.

The gene calls are TRBV7-8 and TRBJ1-5; unclear D gene. The length of the CDR3 is 15 residues. V dropped 0 bases and J dropped 0 bases, with 6 bases sitting between them. From germline, CDR1 is SGHVS and CDR2 FQNEAQ. The CDR3 protein is CASSLAGNSNQPQHF. The CDR3 DNA sequence: TGTGCCAGCAGCTTAGCGGGAAATAGCAATCAGCCCCAGCATTTT.